These 11 T cell receptor beta chains were all obtained from the same sample, sequenced in a study of regulatory T cells in long-lasting Graves disease. Construction of the TCR beta libraries employed iRepertoire HTBI primers in conjunction with Arm-PCR of CDR3 regions. TCRdb used MiXCR to reprocess the multiplex PCR reads, holding one entry per CDR3 protein. The sample comprises around 400,000 distinct CDR3 sequences, around 11% of which are singletons, and approximately 17% rests with the top ten. Time point reported: newly diagnosed GD, antithyroid drugs for less than 3 months. Preparation of the TCR library used RNA extracted from PBMCs. This sample was shared with a second study, whose subject was T cells in Graves' hyperthyroidism and ophthalmopathy.

Sequenced material: peripheral blood mononuclear cells (PBMCs), taken at new diagnosis, from a patient treated with antithyroid drugs. Receptor source: a woman in her late teens or twenties with Graves disease.

The rearrangement uses TRBV10-3 and TRBJ1-2; D not resolved. Trimming removed 2 bases from V and 4 bases from J, with 14 bases in between. In germline, CDR1 is ENHRY, CDR2 SYGVKD. This CDR3 is built from 15 residues. The CDR3 loop is CAISESSWKGYGYTF. CDR3 bases: TGTGCCATCAGTGAGAGCTCTTGGAAGGGCTATGGCTACACCTTC.

This clonotype was detected ten times or more. V is TRBV29-1 and J is TRBJ2-1; TRBD1 matches 9 bases. Germline V CDR1 and CDR2: SQVTM, ANQGSEA. The CDR3 covers 16 residues. Trimming removed 1 base from V and 10 bases from J; junction bases left unmatched: 14. In DNA, the CDR3 is TGCAGCGTTGAAGGGGGCCCGGGACAGGGTTCTTGGGAGCAGTTCTTC. It specifies CSVEGGPGQGSWEQFF.

This clonotype was observed many times. This chain connects TRBV6-1 to TRBJ1-5, with 10 bases that match TRBD1. The CDR3 is made up of 14 amino acids. The J segment lost 5 bases and the V segment lost 7 bases, leaving 5 bases of the junction unmatched. Germline values: CDR1 MNHNS, CDR2 SASEGT. The CDR3 coding sequence is TGTGCCAGCAAAATGGACAGGGGGGATCAGCCCCAGCATTTT. It translates to CASKMDRGDQPQHF.

In its sample, this clonotype was seen many times. CDR3 region: CASSPPITKKDGYTF. As DNA, the CDR3 is TGTGCCAGCTCACCACCCATAACAAAAAAGGATGGCTACACCTTC. The V and J genes are TRBV18 and TRBJ1-2, with unresolved D. Trimming left V 0 bases short and J 6 bases short, with 14 bases between. Germline assignment: CDR1 KGHSH and CDR2 LQKENI. The CDR3 totals 15 residues.

This clonotype was seen at least ten times. This chain connects TRBV28 to TRBJ2-2, with 7 positions matching TRBD1. The V gene end was trimmed by 6 bases and the J gene end by 2 bases; junction bases not matched to a gene: 6. The V gene's germline CDR1 is MDHEN and CDR2 SYDVKM. CDR3 size: 15 residues. CDR3 residues: CASSTGTANTGELFF. The CDR3 coding sequence is TGTGCCAGCAGCACCGGGACAGCTAACACCGGGGAGCTGTTTTTT.

The sample holds many counts of this clonotype. The rearrangement uses TRBV6-1 and TRBJ1-5, with a weak D call TRBD1 (6 bases). CDR1 is MNHNS and CDR2 is SASEGT in the germline V gene. Trimming took off 5 bases at V and 4 bases at J, with 15 bases between the two ends. CDR3 length: 15 residues. The DNA for the CDR3 is TGTGCCAGCAGTAAACAGGGAAGGGGGAATCAGCCCCAGCATTTT. This encodes CASSKQGRGNQPQHF.

This clonotype came up many times. The CDR3 sequence: CASSRGGQRPWEQYV. CDR3 DNA sequence: TGTGCCAGCAGCCGGGGGGGGCAGCGGCCGTGGGAGCAGTACGTC. V usage is TRBV7-8 and J usage is TRBJ2-7; 8 positions agree with TRBD2. From germline, CDR1 is SGHVS and CDR2 FQNEAQ. Trimming cost V 5 bases and J 7 bases; bases outside gene matches: 13. This CDR3 contains 15 residues.

At least ten counts were recorded for this clonotype. The rearrangement uses TRBV12-3 or TRBV12-4 and TRBJ2-1; TRBD2 matches 10 bases. The CDR3 is 16 residues long. J lost 9 bases, V lost 5 bases, and 13 bases had no gene match. In DNA, the CDR3 is TGTGCCAGCAGTCCGCACAAGCGGGGGGGCTGGGGTGAGCAGTTCTTC. Amino acid sequence: CASSPHKRGGWGEQFF.

This clonotype was detected ten times or more. The chain links TRBV12-3 or TRBV12-4 to TRBJ1-1; unclear D gene. V was pared by 6 bases and J by 1 base, with 9 bases between. This CDR3 contains 13 residues. The CDR3 DNA reads TGTGCCAGCAGCTCATACACGAACACTGAAGCTTTCTTT. Translation: CASSSYTNTEAFF.

The CDR3 region has the DNA TGTGCCAGCAGCGTAGAGGGGCGGTACAATGAGCAGTTCTTC. Encoded protein: CASSVEGRYNEQFF. V gene TRBV9 combines with J gene TRBJ2-1, with D tentatively TRBD1 (5 bases). CDR3 length: 14 residues. Per the germline V gene, CDR1 is SGDLS and CDR2 is YYNGEE. The V and J ends lost 0 bases and 4 bases respectively, with 8 bases between them.

The chain recombines TRBV10-3 with TRBJ2-1; 8 nucleotides line up with TRBD1. V dropped 2 bases and J dropped 4; count of bases not matched to a gene: 4. Germline CDR1 reads ENHRY; CDR2 reads SYGVKD. The CDR3 has 15 amino acids. The CDR3 loop is CAISETGGVYNEQFF. In DNA, the CDR3 is TGTGCCATCAGTGAGACAGGGGGTGTGTACAATGAGCAGTTCTTC.